This entry describes one TCR beta chain. TCRdb's table, derived via immunoSEQ multiplex PCR, lists solely in-frame clones and lacks some. The sample lists 13,000 to 15,000 clones, 70% to 75% seen once, with over 7% in the top ten. The entry originates in a study of graft-versus-host responses after intestinal transplantation. V lost 1 base and J 5 bases, leaving 30 bases between the germline ends. Germline V gives CDR1 MDHEN, CDR2 SYDVKM. The CDR3 contains 21 residues. Intraepithelial and lamina propria lymphocytes were freed from processed graft tissue. This sequence joins TRBV28 and TRBJ1-5; D remains unclear. The clonotype originates from a human patient who received an intestinal transplant, so some T cells may come from the graft donor. The sample consisted of ileum tissue, taken 16 days after intestinal transplant. This CDR3 reads CASSLFLRWRRSMREDQPQHF. The CDR3 DNA is TGTGCCAGCAGTTTATTTCTTAGGTGGAGACGAAGTATGAGGGAAGATCAGCCCCAGCATTTT.